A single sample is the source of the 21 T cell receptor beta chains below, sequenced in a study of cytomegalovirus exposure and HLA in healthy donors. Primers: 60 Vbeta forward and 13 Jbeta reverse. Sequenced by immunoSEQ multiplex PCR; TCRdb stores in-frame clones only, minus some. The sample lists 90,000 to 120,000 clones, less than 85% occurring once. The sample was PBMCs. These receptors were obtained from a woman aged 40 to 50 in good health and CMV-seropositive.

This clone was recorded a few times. CDR3 DNA: TGTGCCAGCAGTGAGGGACAGGGGGATAATGAAAAACTGTTTTTT. It translates to CASSEGQGDNEKLFF. The chain carries TRBV5-5 and TRBJ1-4, with 11 bases aligning to TRBD1. The CDR3 length is 15 residues. The V segment lost 5 bases and the J segment 4 bases; nucleotides outside the gene matches: 4. Germline lookup yields CDR1 SGHKS and CDR2 YYEKEE (reference sequence). Based on the CDR3 plus reference TRBV5-5 and TRBJ1-4, the full variable domain is DAGVTQSPTHLIKTRGQQVTLRCSPISGHKSVSWYQQVLGQGPQFIFQYYEKEERGRGNFPDRFSARQFPNYSSELNVNALLLGDSALYLCASSEGQGDNEKLFFGSGTQLSVL.

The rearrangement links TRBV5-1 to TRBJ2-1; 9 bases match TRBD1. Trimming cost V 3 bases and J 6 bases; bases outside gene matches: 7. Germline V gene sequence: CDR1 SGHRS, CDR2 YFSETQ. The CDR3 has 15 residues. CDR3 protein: CASSSAGTGSNEQFF. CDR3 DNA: TGCGCCAGCAGCTCGGCCGGGACAGGGAGCAATGAGCAGTTCTTC.

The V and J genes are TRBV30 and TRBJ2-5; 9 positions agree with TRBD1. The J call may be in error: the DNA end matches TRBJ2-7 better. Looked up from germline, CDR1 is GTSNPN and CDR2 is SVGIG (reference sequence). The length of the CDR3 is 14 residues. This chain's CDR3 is CAWSLGQGRDEQYF. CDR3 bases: TGTGCCTGGAGCCTGGGACAGGGTAGAGACGAGCAGTACTTC.

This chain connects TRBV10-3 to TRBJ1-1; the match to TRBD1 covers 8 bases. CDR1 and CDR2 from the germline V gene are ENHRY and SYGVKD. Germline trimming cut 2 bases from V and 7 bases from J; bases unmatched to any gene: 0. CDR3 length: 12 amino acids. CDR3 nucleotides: TGTGCCATCAGTGAGGGACAGGGTGAAGCTTTCTTT. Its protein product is CAISEGQGEAFF.

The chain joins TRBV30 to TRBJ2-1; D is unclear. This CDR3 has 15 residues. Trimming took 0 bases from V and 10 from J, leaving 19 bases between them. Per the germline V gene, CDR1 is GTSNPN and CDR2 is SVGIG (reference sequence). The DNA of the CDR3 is TGTGCCTGGAGTGTACCGTCACGAGTGAAATTAGAGCAGTTCTTC. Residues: CAWSVPSRVKLEQFF.

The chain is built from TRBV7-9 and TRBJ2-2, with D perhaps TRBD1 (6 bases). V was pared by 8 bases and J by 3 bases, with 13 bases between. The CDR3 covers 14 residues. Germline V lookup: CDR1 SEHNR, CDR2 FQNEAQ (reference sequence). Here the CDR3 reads CASSRTVDTGELFF. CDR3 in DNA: TGTGCCAGCTCCCGGACAGTTGACACCGGGGAGCTGTTTTTT.

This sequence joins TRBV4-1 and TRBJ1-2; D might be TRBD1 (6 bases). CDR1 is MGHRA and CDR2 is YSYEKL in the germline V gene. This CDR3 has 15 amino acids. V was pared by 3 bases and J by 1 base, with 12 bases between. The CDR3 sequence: CASSHGQTFNYGYTF. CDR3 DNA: TGCGCCAGCAGCCACGGACAGACATTTAACTATGGCTACACCTTC.

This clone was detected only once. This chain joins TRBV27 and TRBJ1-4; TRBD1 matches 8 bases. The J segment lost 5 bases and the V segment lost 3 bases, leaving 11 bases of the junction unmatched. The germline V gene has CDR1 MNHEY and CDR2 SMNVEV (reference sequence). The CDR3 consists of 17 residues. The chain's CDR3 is CASSFRGRGYRNEKLFF. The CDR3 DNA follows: TGTGCCAGCAGTTTCAGGGGGCGTGGGTATCGAAATGAAAAACTGTTTTTT. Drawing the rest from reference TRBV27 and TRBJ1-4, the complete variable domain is EAQVTQNPRYLITVTGKKLTVTCSQNMNHEYMSWYRQDPGLGLRQIYYSMNVEVTDKGDVPEGYKVSRKEKRNFPLILESPSPNQTSLYFCASSFRGRGYRNEKLFFGSGTQLSVL.

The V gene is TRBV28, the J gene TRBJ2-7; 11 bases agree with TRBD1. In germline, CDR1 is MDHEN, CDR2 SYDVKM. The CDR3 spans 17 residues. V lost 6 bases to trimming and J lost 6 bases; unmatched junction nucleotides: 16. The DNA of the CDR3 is TGTGCCAGCAGCGTGGGAATAACCGGGACAGGGGGTTCCGAGCAGTACTTC. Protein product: CASSVGITGTGGSEQYF.

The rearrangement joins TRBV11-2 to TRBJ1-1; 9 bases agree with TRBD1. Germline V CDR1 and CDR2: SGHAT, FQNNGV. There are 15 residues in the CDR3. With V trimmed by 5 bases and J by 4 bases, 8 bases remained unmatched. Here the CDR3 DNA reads TGTGCCAGCAGCCCCGGGACAGGGTGGGCCACTGAAGCTTTCTTT. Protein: CASSPGTGWATEAFF.

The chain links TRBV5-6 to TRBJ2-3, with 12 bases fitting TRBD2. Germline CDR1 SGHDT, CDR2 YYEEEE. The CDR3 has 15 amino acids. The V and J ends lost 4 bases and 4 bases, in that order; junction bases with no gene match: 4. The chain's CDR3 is CASSRGLAGSDTQYF. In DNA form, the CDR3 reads TGTGCCAGCAGCCGCGGACTAGCGGGGTCAGATACGCAGTATTTT.

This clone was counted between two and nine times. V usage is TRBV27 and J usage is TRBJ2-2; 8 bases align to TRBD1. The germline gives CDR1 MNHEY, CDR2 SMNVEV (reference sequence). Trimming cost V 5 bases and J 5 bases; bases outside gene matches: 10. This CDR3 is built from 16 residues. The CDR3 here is CASSPLGQGKTGELFF. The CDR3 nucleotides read TGTGCCAGCAGTCCCCTCGGACAGGGTAAAACCGGGGAGCTGTTTTTT.

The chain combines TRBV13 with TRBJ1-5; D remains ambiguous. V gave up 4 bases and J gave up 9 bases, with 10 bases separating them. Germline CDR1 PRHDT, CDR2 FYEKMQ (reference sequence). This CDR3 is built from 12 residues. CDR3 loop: CASSSRRGPQHF. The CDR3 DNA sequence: TGTGCCAGCAGCTCTCGTCGGGGGCCCCAGCATTTT.

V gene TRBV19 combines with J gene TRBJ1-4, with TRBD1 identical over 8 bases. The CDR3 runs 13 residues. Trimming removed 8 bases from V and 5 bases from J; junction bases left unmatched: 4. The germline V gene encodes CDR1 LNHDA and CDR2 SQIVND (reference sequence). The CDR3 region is CASGRTGNEKLFF. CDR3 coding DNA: TGTGCCAGTGGAAGGACAGGGAATGAAAAACTGTTTTTT.

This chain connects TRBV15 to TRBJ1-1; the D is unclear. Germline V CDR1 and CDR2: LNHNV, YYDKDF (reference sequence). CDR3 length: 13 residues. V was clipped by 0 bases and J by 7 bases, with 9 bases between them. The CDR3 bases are TGTGCCACCAGCAGAGATAGACCGGGTGAAGCTTTCTTT. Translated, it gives CATSRDRPGEAFF.

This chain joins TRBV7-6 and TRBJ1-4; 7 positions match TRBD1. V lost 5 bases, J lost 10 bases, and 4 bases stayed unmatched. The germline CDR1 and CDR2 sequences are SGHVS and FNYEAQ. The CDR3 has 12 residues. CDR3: CASSTGVSKLFF. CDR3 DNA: TGTGCCAGCAGCACAGGGGTATCAAAACTGTTTTTT.

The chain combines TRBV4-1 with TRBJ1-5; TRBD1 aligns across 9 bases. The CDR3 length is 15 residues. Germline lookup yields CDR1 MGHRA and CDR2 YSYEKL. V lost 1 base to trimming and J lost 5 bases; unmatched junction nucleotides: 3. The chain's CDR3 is CASSQVDRGDQPQHF. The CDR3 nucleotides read TGCGCCAGCAGCCAAGTAGACAGGGGGGATCAGCCCCAGCATTTT.

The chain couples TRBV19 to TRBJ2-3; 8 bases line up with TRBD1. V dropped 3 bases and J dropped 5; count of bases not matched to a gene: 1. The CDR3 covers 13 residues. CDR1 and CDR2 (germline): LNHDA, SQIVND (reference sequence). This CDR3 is CASSIDRGDTQYF. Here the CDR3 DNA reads TGTGCCAGTAGTATCGACAGGGGAGATACGCAGTATTTT.

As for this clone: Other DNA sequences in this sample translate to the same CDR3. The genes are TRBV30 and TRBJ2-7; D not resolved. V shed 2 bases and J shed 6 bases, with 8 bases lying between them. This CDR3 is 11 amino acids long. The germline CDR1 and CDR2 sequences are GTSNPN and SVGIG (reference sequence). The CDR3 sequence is CAWSSVGEQYF. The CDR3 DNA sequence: TGTGCCTGGAGTTCGGTCGGCGAGCAGTACTTC.

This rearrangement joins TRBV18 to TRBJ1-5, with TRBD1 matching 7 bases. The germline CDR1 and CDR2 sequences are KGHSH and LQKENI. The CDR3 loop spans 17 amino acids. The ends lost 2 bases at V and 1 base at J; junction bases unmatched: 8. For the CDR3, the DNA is TGTGCCAGCTCACCAGCGGAGGGGGCAGGGAGCAATCAGCCCCAGCATTTT. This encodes CASSPAEGAGSNQPQHF. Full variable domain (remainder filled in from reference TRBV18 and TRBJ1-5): NAGVMQNPRHLVRRRGQEARLRCSPMKGHSHVYWYRQLPEEGLKFMVYLQKENIIDESGMPKERFSAEFPKEGPSILRIQQVVRGDSAAYFCASSPAEGAGSNQPQHFGDGTRLSIL.

The chain's CDR3 is CASSPPRKGNQPQHF. CDR3 sequence (DNA): TGTGCCAGCAGCCCACCTAGGAAGGGCAATCAGCCCCAGCATTTT. The genes are TRBV9 and TRBJ1-5; unclear D gene. The CDR3 covers 15 residues. Germline lookup yields CDR1 SGDLS and CDR2 YYNGEE. V lost 4 bases and J 2 bases, leaving 13 bases between the germline ends.